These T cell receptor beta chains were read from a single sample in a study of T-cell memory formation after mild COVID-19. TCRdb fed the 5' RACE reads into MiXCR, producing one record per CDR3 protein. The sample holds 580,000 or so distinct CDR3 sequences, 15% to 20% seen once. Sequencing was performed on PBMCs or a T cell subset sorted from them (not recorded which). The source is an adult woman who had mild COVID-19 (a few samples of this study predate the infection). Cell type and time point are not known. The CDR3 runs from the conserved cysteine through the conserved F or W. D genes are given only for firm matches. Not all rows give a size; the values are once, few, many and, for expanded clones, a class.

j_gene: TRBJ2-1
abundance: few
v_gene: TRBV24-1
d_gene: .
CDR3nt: TGTGCCACCAGCGCTAGCGTCTCCTACAATGAGCAGTTCTTC
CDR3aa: CATSASVSYNEQFF

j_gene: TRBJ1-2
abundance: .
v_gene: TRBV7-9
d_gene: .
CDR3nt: TGTGCCAGCAGCCGATCCGACAGGCCGCAGGTTGGCTACACCTTC
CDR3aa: CASSRSDRPQVGYTF

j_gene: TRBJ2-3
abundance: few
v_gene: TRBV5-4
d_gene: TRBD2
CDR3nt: TGTGCCAGCAGCGGGGGGGAACGGGATACGCAGTATTTT
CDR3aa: CASSGGERDTQYF

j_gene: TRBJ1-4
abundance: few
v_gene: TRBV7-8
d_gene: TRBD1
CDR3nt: TGTGCCAGCAGCCAGGACAGGGTCGTAAGGGGGGATGAAAAACTGTTTTTT
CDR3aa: CASSQDRVVRGDEKLFF

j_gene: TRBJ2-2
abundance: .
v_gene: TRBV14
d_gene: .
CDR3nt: TGTGCCAGCAGCCAAGTTGAGGGGATTTACACCGGGGAGCTGTTTTTT
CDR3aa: CASSQVEGIYTGELFF

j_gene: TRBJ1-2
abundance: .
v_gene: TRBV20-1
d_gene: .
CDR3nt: TGCAGTGCTAGGGCCGGGTCCTCGGGTGGCTACACCTTC
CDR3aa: CSARAGSSGGYTF

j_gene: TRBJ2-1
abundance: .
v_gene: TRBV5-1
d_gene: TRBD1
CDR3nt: TGCGCCAGCAGCAACCGGGACAGGGGGTTCGATGAGCAGTTCTTC
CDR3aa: CASSNRDRGFDEQFF

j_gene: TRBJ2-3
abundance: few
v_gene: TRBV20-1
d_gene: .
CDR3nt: TGCAGTGCCCCCCTCTATGCGGGCCCGAGCACAGATACGCAGTATTTT
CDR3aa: CSAPLYAGPSTDTQYF

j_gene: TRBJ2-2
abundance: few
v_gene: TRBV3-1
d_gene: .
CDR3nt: TGTGCCAGCAGCCCGGGACTGACTACCGGGGAGCTGTTTTTT
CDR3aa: CASSPGLTTGELFF

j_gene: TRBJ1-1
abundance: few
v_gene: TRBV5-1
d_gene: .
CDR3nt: TGCGCCAGCAGCTTGTTAGTGGGTTCCACTGAAGCTTTCTTT
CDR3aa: CASSLLVGSTEAFF

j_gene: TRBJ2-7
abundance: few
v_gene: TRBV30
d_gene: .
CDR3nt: TGTGCCTGGAGTAACGGGGCGTCGGACGAGCAGTACTTC
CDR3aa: CAWSNGASDEQYF

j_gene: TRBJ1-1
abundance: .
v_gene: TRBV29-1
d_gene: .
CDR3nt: TGCAGCGTTGATCCAGAGAACACTGAAGCTTTCTTT
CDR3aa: CSVDPENTEAFF

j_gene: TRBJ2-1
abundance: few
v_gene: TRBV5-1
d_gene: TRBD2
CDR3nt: TGCGCCAGCAGCTTGGTTGCGGGCGGGGGGGCCTACAATGAGCAGTTCTTC
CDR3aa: CASSLVAGGGAYNEQFF

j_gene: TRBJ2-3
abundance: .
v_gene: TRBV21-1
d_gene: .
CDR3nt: TGTGCCAGCAGCAGGGGACAGGGAAAGGCTACAGATACGCAGTATTTT
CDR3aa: CASSRGQGKATDTQYF

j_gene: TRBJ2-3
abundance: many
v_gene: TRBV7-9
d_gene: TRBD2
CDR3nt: TGTGCCAGCAGCTTAGTTCTAGCGGGAGGTTCAGATACGCAGTATTTT
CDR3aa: CASSLVLAGGSDTQYF

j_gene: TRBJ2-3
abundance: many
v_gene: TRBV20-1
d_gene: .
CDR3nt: TGCAGTGCTAGAGAGGGCCCAGAAGCAGATACGCAGTATTTT
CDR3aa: CSAREGPEADTQYF

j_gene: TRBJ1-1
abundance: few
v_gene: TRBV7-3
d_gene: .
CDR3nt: TGTGCCAGCAGCACAGGACAGACCACTGAAGCTTTCTTT
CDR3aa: CASSTGQTTEAFF

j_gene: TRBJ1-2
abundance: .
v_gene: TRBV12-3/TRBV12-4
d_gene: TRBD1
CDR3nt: TGTGCCAGCAGGACAGGGGTTGGCTACACCTTC
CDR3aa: CASRTGVGYTF

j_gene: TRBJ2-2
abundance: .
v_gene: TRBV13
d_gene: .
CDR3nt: TGTGCCAGCAGCCCCCGGGGTCCCGGGGAGCTGTTTTTT
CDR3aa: CASSPRGPGELFF

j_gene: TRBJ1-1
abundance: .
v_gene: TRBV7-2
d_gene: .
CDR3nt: TGTGCCAGCAGCTTCAAGATGGCACCTGAAGCTTTCTTT
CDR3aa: CASSFKMAPEAFF

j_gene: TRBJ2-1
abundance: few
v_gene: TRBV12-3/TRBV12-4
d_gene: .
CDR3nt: TGTGCCAGCAGTTTAGCAGCAGGGAACAATGAGCAGTTCTTC
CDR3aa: CASSLAAGNNEQFF

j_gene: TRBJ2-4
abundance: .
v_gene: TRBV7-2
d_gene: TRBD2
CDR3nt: TGTGCCAGCAGCTCCGGATCGGGGGGTGTCCAAAACATTCAGTACTTC
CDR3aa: CASSSGSGGVQNIQYF

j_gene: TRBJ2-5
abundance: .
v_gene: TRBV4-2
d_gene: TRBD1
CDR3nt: TGTGCCAGCAGCCGTGGGACAGGAGAAGAGACCCAGTACTTC
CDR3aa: CASSRGTGEETQYF

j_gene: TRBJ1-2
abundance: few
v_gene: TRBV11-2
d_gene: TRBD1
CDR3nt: TGTGCCAGCAGCTTAGTGTTCGTGCCGGGACAGCCCTATGGCTACACCTTC
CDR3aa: CASSLVFVPGQPYGYTF

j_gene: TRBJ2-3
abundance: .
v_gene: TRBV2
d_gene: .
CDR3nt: TGTGCCAGCAGTGAAGGACTCCCAGATACGCAGTATTTT
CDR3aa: CASSEGLPDTQYF

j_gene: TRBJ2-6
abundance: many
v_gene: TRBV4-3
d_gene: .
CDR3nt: TGCGCCAGCAGCCCCGGGGTAGGCTCTGGGGCCAACGTCCTGACTTTC
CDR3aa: CASSPGVGSGANVLTF

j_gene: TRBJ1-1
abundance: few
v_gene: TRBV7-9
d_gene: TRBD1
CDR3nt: TGTGCCAGCAGCTCGAGACAGGGGGAAAAAATGACTTTCTTT
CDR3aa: CASSSRQGEKMTFF

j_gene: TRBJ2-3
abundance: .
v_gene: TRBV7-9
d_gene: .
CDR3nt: TGTGCCAGCAGTCTTTTCATGACCGTAGATACGCAGTATTTT
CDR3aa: CASSLFMTVDTQYF

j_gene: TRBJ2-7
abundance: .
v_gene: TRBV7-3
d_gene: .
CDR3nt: TGTGCCAGCAGCCACCGCTCCGGGACTGGTGCCGGAGAGCAGTACTTC
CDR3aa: CASSHRSGTGAGEQYF

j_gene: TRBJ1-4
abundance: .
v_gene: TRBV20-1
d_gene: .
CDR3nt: TGCAGTGCTAGGGCGAATGAAAAACTGTTTTTT
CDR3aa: CSARANEKLFF

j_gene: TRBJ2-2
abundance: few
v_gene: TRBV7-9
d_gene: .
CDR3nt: TGTGCCAGCAGCTTATCCAGACGATTGCCTTACACCGGGGAGCTGTTTTTT
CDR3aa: CASSLSRRLPYTGELFF

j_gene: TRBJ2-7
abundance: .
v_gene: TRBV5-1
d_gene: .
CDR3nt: TGCGCCAGCAGCTTGGGAGGAGCGGGACAGCTCAGCGAGCAGTACTTC
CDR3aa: CASSLGGAGQLSEQYF

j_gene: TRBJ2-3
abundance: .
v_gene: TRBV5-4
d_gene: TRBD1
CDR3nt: TGTGCCAGCAGCTTGGACAGGGGGCGGGCAGATACGCAGTATTTT
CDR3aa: CASSLDRGRADTQYF

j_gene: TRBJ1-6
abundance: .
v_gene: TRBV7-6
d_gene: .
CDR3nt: TGTGCCAGCAGCTCCCCCGGGGACCAGAATTCACCCCTCCACTTT
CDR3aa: CASSSPGDQNSPLHF

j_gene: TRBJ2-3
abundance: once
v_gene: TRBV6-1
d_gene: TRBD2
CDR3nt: TGTGCCAGCAGTACGGGGGGGGGCACAGATACGCGGTATTTT
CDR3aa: CASSTGGGTDTRYF

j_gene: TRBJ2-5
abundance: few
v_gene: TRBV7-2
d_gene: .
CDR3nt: TGTGCCAGCAGTGGAGGGGTTGCGGAGACCCAGTACTTC
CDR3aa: CASSGGVAETQYF

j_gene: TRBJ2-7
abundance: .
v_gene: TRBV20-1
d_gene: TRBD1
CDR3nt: TGCAGTGCTCCAAGACAGGGGTTCGAGCAGTACTTC
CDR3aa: CSAPRQGFEQYF

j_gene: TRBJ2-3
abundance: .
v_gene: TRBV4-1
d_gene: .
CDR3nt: TGCGCCAGCAGCTTCGAGCCTGGAGTAGCCTCAATCGATACGCAGTATTTT
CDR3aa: CASSFEPGVASIDTQYF

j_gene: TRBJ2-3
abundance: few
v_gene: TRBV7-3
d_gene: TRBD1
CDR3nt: TGTGCCAGCAGCACAGACAGGGAAGATACGCAGTATTTT
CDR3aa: CASSTDREDTQYF

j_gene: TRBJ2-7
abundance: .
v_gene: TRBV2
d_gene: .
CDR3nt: TGTGCCAGCAGGGATCCGGAGAGCTCCTACGAGCAGTACTTC
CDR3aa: CASRDPESSYEQYF

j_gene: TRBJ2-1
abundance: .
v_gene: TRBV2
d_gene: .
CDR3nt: TGTGCCAGCAGCGATAGGGTTACCGGGCCTTGGCCCTACAATGAGCAGTTCTTC
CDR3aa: CASSDRVTGPWPYNEQFF

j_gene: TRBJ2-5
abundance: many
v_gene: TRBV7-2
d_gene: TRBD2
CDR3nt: TGTGCCAGCAGCTTAGCTCCAGCGGGAGGGCCAGAGACCCAGTACTTC
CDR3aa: CASSLAPAGGPETQYF

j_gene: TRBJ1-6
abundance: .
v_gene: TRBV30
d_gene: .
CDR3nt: TGTGCCTGGAGGGGAGTAGGGTTTAATTCACCCCTCCACTTT
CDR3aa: CAWRGVGFNSPLHF